This TCR beta chain was sequenced in a study of blood T cell repertoires in COVID-19. Per the original methods: Quantification of nucleated cells was approximated via reference gene primer amplification. Clones were sequenced by immunoSEQ multiplex PCR, and TCRdb holds only the in-frame ones, with some missing. V and J calls and clone size come straight from that table; D and trimming were deduced from the DNA. The sample records 90,000 to 120,000 clones, around nine tenths being singletons. The clonotype was recovered from a human donor in a cohort sampled during active COVID-19. Input material: peripheral blood.

CDR3 nucleotide sequence: TGCGCCAGCAGCCATGGACAGGGGTCTGGGGAGCAGTACTTC. Its protein is CASSHGQGSGEQYF. The chain carries TRBV4-1 and TRBJ2-7, with TRBD1 matching over 9 bases. The CDR3 is 14 amino acids. Germline V gene data show CDR1 as MGHRA and CDR2 as YSYEKL. J lost 7 bases, V lost 3 bases, and 7 bases had no gene match.